The 14 T cell receptor beta chains below come from one sample, sequenced in a study of beta chain features in type 1 diabetes. The study reverse transcribed the entire isolated RNA, so it sequenced expressed TCRB transcripts. Assay used: immunoSEQ multiplex PCR; TCRdb lists only in-frame clones, some missing. The top ten clones hold around 0.039% of a sample with 350,000 to 450,000 clones, approximately 13% of them seen once. Sequences were obtained from naive CD4+ T cells from blood. Receptor source: a man aged 25-40 years in good health.

The V and J genes are TRBV27 and TRBJ1-3, with D possibly TRBD1 on 5 matching bases. V was pared by 5 bases and J by 0 bases, with 11 bases between. This CDR3 comprises 15 residues. Germline loops: CDR1 MNHEY, CDR2 SMNVEV (reference sequence). In DNA form, the CDR3 reads TGTGCCAGCAGTCTAACAGGCTACTCTGGAAACACCATATATTTT. Its translation is CASSLTGYSGNTIYF.

This clone was picked up many times. The chain recombines TRBV29-1 with TRBJ2-7, with 9 bases aligning to TRBD1. The CDR3 is 14 amino acids. In germline, CDR1 is SQVTM, CDR2 ANQGSEA. V lost 3 bases, J lost 0 bases, and 3 bases stayed unmatched. The CDR3 DNA is TGCAGCGTTGACGGGACAGGGACCTCCTACGAGCAGTACTTC. This sequence encodes CSVDGTGTSYEQYF.

The sample holds a few counts of this clone. The genes are TRBV14 and TRBJ1-1; D perhaps matches TRBD1 (5 bases). The germline CDR1 and CDR2 sequences are SGHDN and FVKESK. Trimming took off 4 bases at V and 0 bases at J, with 6 bases between the two ends. The CDR3 is 13 residues long. CDR3 region: CASSRGMNTEAFF. Here the CDR3 DNA reads TGTGCCAGCAGCCGGGGGATGAACACTGAAGCTTTCTTT.

The V and J genes are TRBV7-2 and TRBJ1-6, with TRBD1 as a possible D gene (5 bases). Germline values: CDR1 SGHTA, CDR2 FQGNSA. The V end was cut by 1 base, the J end by 11 bases, with 9 bases between. This CDR3 is built from 13 residues. The CDR3 here is CASSLDRGTPLHF. CDR3 coding DNA: TGTGCCAGCAGCTTAGATCGGGGCACACCCCTCCACTTT. The variable domain in full, completed from reference TRBV7-2 and TRBJ1-6, reads GAGVSQSPSNKVTEKGKDVELRCDPISGHTALYWYRQSLGQGLEFLIYFQGNSAPDKSGLPSDRFSAERTGGSVSTLTIQRTQQEDSAVYLCASSLDRGTPLHFGNGTRLTVT.

This clone was picked up a small number of times. The identical CDR3 is also encoded by other nucleotide sequences in the sample. For the CDR3, the DNA is TGTGCCAGCTCACCACCGGTAGATACGCAGTATTTT. As protein: CASSPPVDTQYF. The chain combines TRBV18 with TRBJ2-3; the D is unclear. CDR1 is KGHSH, CDR2 LQKENI, per germline. The CDR3 contains 12 residues. V was trimmed by 0 bases and J by 5 bases, leaving 3 bases between them.

This clone was found a few times. The chain carries TRBV7-2 and TRBJ1-4, with 9 bases fitting TRBD1. V trimming: 5 bases; J trimming: 8 bases; junction bases outside the gene matches: 6. The CDR3 is 14 amino acids. The germline gives CDR1 SGHTA, CDR2 FQGNSA. For the CDR3, the DNA is TGTGCCAGCAGCCCGGGGACAGGGTGGGAAAAACTGTTTTTT. This translates into CASSPGTGWEKLFF.

V gene TRBV21-1 combines with J gene TRBJ2-7; TRBD1 reflects the table's D call only, with no check against the DNA. TRBV21-1 counts as a pseudogene. This CDR3 contains 15 residues. The CDR3 spells CASSTNPGHIYEQYV. CDR3 DNA sequence: TGTGCCAGCAGCACTAACCCGGGACATATCTACGAGCAGTACGTC.

A few counts support this clone. V and J are TRBV11-2 and TRBJ2-7; 7 bases map to TRBD1. The CDR3 totals 17 residues. CDR1 is SGHAT, CDR2 FQNNGV, per germline. With V trimmed by 5 bases and J by 1 base, 14 bases remained unmatched. CDR3 in DNA: TGTGCCAGCAGCCTTCGTACCGGGACAGTGACATCCTACGAGCAGTACTTC. Translating it yields CASSLRTGTVTSYEQYF.

This clone has just a few counts. J is TRBJ1-6 and V is TRBV6-5; the D gene is possibly TRBD1 (5 bases). Germline assignment: CDR1 MNHEY and CDR2 SVGAGI. The CDR3 loop spans 14 amino acids. Trimming left V 7 bases short and J 6 bases short, with 13 bases between. Here the CDR3 DNA reads TGTGCCAGCACATTCGGACACAGTAATTCACCCCTCCACTTT. Translated, it gives CASTFGHSNSPLHF.

The V and J genes are TRBV28 and TRBJ2-7; TRBD2 aligns across 9 bases. V was clipped by 5 bases and J by 3 bases; unmatched bases: 11. Germline assignment: CDR1 MDHEN and CDR2 SYDVKM. This CDR3 has 16 amino acids. The CDR3: CASSPSGSGSLYEQYV. In nucleotides, the CDR3 is TGTGCCAGCAGTCCCAGCGGTAGCGGGAGTCTCTACGAGCAGTACGTC.

V usage is TRBV5-6 and J usage is TRBJ2-3, with D perhaps TRBD2 (5 bases). Germline CDR1 and CDR2: SGHDT and YYEEEE. The CDR3 totals 13 residues. Trimming shortened V by 2 bases and J by 4 bases, and 8 bases separated the two germline ends. CDR3 nucleotide sequence: TGTGCCAGCAGCTTCCTCGGGGCAGATACGCAGTATTTT. Its translation is CASSFLGADTQYF. The full variable domain, rest sourced from reference TRBV5-6 and TRBJ2-3, is DAGVTQSPTHLIKTRGQQVTLRCSPKSGHDTVSWYQQALGQGPQFIFQYYEEEERQRGNFPDRFSGHQFPNYSSELNVNALLLGDSALYLCASSFLGADTQYFGPGTRLTVL.

Only a few counts were recorded for this clone. The chain is built from TRBV5-1 and TRBJ2-1; the match to TRBD1 covers 9 bases. The V gene's germline CDR1 is SGHRS and CDR2 YFSETQ. V was clipped by 5 bases and J by 7 bases; unmatched bases: 10. The CDR3 has 15 residues. Written as DNA, the CDR3 is TGCGCCAGCAGACCCCGGACAGGGGTGCCGAATGAGCAGTTCTTC. Translated, it gives CASRPRTGVPNEQFF. The full variable domain, with the rest looked up from reference TRBV5-1 and TRBJ2-1, is KAGVTQTPRYLIKTRGQQVTLSCSPISGHRSVSWYQQTPGQGLQFLFEYFSETQRNKGNFPGRFSGRQFSNSRSEMNVSTLELGDSALYLCASRPRTGVPNEQFFGPGTRLTVL.

The chain couples TRBV6-1 to TRBJ1-5; the match to TRBD1 covers 7 bases. V dropped 2 bases and J dropped 7; count of bases not matched to a gene: 5. Germline lookup yields CDR1 MNHNS and CDR2 SASEGT. The CDR3 spans 14 residues. The DNA of the CDR3 is TGTGCCAGCAGTGAATTGACAGGGAACCAGCCCCAGCATTTT. This codes for CASSELTGNQPQHF.

A few counts support this clone. The chain carries TRBV25-1 and TRBJ2-7, with 10 bases fitting TRBD1. Per the germline V gene, CDR1 is MGHDK and CDR2 is SYGVNS. This CDR3 comprises 13 residues. The ends lost 7 bases at V and 6 bases at J; junction bases unmatched: 6. As DNA, the CDR3 is TGTGCCAGCACGGGACAGGGGCCTTCCGAGCAGTACTTC. This encodes CASTGQGPSEQYF.